This entry concerns a single TCR beta chain. The sample originates from a study of blood T cell repertoires in COVID-19. At the level of the study: From T cells, B-cell-depleted T cells, or PBMCs came the material, which was cDNA or gDNA.

The V end lost 3 bases, the J end lost 2 bases, and 11 bases lay between the germline ends. The CDR3 totals 13 residues. Germline V gives CDR1 DFQATT, CDR2 SNEGSKA (reference sequence). The protocol was immunoSEQ multiplex PCR, while the TCRdb copy is restricted to in-frame clones and leaves out a portion. Of fewer than 350,000 clones listed, more than 75% are singletons. The clonotype comes from a woman aged 30 to 39 who had recovered from COVID-19. The sequencing sample was made of peripheral blood. The chain couples TRBV20-1 to TRBJ2-7, with a tentative D call TRBD1 (6 bases). CDR3 coding DNA: TGCAGTGCTAGTTTTGGGACAACCTACGAGCAGTACTTC. This sequence encodes CSASFGTTYEQYF.